This record covers a single TCR beta chain. This clone's antigen is unknown. It has no much larger one-base neighbor in the sample; base qualities were not kept. Library method: the immunoSEQ multiplex PCR assay. This is the immuneACCESS table as TCRdb keeps it, with only in-frame sequences that have V and J called. A part of the clones is gone; compared with another copy, unresolved V genes explain less than half, and the rest is unexplained. This sample is represented by about 1,000 clones; 70% to 80% of them were singletons. The top ten constitute approximately 8.2% of the sample. This entry comes from a study of T cell repertoires in chronic hepatitis B (dated by TCRdb to the late 2010s). The CDR3, from cysteine to phenylalanine, totals 15 residues. Only the CDR3 region is kept as DNA, spanning 45 bases read in frame from base 1. Trimming removed 3 bases from V and 0 bases from J, leaving 9 bases between the germline ends. The germline V gene sets CDR1 to SGHTA and CDR2 to FQGNSA.

The rearranged segments are TRBV7-2 and TRBJ2-1, with the D gene uncertain. This clonotype was sampled from a human donor with chronic hepatitis B virus infection. Sequencing was done on a sample of total CD8+ T cells from PBMCs. The CDR3 region has the sequence CASSFVRDSYNEQFF. The nucleotide sequence is TGTGCCAGCAGCTTCGTCAGAGACTCCTACAATGAGCAGTTCTTC.